The sequence of this TCR beta chain was determined in a study of molecular identifiers for immune sequencing clone quantification. Naive CD8 T cells underwent sorting with the CD8+CD4-CCR7+CD45RA+ definition. Each CDR3 protein gets one entry after TCRdb re-called the PCR reads with MiXCR. The sample consists of 97,000 or so distinct CDR3 sequences, 24% of them appearing once. CDR1 is LGHNA, CDR2 YSLEER, per germline. Trimming removed 3 bases at V and 4 bases at J, with 11 bases between. The CDR3 sequence is 14 residues long. About this clonotype: Since a much larger clone is just one base distant, this may be a read error.

Sequencing was performed on naive CD8+ T cells from blood, with Jurkat cell RNA spiked in. The subset is: FACS-sorted CD8+CD4-CCR7+CD45RA+ naive T cells. This sequence joins TRBV4-3 and TRBJ2-3, with no clear D. The receptor was derived from a human donor in good health. Some libraries in this study had Jurkat cell RNA spiked in. In DNA form, the CDR3 reads TGCGCCAGCAGCCACGGTAGTACCGCAGATACGCAGTATTTT. It translates to CASSHGSTADTQYF.